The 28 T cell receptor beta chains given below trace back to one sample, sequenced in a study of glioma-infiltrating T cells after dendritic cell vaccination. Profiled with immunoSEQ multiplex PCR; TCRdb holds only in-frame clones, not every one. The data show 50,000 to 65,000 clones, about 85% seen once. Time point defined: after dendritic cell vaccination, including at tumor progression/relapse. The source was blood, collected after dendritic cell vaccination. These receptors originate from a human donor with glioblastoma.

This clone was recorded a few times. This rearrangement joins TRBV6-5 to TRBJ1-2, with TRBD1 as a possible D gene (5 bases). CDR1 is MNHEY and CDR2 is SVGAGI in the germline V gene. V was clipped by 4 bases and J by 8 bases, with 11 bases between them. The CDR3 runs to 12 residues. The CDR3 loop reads CASSLRGWGYTF. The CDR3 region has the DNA TGTGCCAGCAGTTTAAGGGGTTGGGGCTACACCTTC.

In DNA, the CDR3 is TGTGCCAGCAGTTTATCGGCGGGGCCGGGCTCCTACGAGCAGTACTTC. Protein: CASSLSAGPGSYEQYF. The rearrangement uses TRBV27 and TRBJ2-7; D possibly corresponds to TRBD2 (6 bases). The CDR3 runs 16 residues. CDR1 is MNHEY and CDR2 is SMNVEV in the germline V gene (reference sequence). V dropped 0 bases and J dropped 0 bases, with 12 bases sitting between them.

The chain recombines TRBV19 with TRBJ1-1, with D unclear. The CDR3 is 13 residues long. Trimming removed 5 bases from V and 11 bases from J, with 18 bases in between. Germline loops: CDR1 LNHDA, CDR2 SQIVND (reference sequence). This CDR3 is CASSRGELRKAFF. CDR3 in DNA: TGTGCCAGTAGTCGCGGGGAATTGAGGAAGGCTTTCTTT.

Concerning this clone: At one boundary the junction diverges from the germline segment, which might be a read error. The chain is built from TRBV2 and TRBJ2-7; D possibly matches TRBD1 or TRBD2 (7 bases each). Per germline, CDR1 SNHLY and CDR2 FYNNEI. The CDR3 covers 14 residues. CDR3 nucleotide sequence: TGTGCCAGCAATGAAGCGGGACAGCCCTACGAGCAGTACTTC. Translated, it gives CASNEAGQPYEQYF. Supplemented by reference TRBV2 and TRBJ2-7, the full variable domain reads EPEVTQTPSHQVTQMGQEVILRCVPISNHLYFYWYRQILGQKVEFLVSFYNNEISEKSEIFDDQFSVERPDGSNFTLKIRSTKLEDSAMYFCASNEAGQPYEQYFGPGTRLTVT.

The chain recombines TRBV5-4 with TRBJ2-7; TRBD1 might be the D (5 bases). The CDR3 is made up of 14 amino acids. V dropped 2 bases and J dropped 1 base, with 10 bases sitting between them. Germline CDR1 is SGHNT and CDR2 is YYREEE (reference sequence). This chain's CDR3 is CASSFNDRSYEQYF. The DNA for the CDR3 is TGTGCCAGCAGCTTTAACGACAGATCCTACGAGCAGTACTTC.

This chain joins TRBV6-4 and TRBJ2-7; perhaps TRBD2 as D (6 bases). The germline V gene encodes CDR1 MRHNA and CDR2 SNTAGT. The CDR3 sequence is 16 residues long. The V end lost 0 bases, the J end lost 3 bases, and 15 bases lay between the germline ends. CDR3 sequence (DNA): TGTGCCAGCAGTGACTCGGGGGGAGAGGGTTGCTACGAGCAGTACTTC. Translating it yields CASSDSGGEGCYEQYF.

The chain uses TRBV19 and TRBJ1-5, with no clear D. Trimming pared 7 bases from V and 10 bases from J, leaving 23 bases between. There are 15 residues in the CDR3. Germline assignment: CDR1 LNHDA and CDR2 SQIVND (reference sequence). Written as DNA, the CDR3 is TGTGCCAGTACAAGGGCGGAGGGCGCGATCAAACCCCAGCATTTT. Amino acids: CASTRAEGAIKPQHF.

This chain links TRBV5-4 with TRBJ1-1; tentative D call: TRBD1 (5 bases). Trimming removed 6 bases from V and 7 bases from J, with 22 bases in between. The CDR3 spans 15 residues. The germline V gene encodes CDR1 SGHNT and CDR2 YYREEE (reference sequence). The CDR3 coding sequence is TGTGCCAGCACCGTGGGGGGGAGATCAGGATTTGAAGCTTTCTTT. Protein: CASTVGGRSGFEAFF. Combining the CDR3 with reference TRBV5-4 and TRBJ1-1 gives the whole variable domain ETGVTQSPTHLIKTRGQQVTLRCSSQSGHNTVSWYQQALGQGPQFIFQYYREEENGRGNFPPRFSGLQFPNYSSELNVNALELDDSALYLCASTVGGRSGFEAFFGQGTRLTVV.

CDR3 nucleotides: TGTGCCAGCAGTGCGGCAGGGGCTAACTATGGCTACACCTTC. It is translated as CASSAAGANYGYTF. The chain links TRBV6-1 to TRBJ1-2; D perhaps matches TRBD1 (6 bases). Germline V gene sequence: CDR1 MNHNS, CDR2 SASEGT. The CDR3 spans 14 residues. V was clipped by 4 bases and J by 0 bases, with 9 bases between them.

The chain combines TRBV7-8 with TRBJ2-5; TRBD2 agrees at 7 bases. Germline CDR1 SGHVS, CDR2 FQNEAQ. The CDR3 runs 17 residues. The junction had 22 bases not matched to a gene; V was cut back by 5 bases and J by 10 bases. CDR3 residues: CASSLSSRTSLAVGQYF. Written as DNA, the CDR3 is TGTGCCAGCAGCCTCTCGTCTCGGACTAGTTTAGCGGTCGGCCAGTACTTC.

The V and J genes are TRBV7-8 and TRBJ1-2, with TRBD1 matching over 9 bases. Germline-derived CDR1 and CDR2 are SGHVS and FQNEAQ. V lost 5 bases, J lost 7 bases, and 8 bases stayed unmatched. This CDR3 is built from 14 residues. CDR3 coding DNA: TGTGCCAGCAGCACAACAGGGGGCAGAACTGGCTACACCTTC. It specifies CASSTTGGRTGYTF.

The CDR3 DNA follows: TGTGCCAGCAGTGAAGACAGTGTCGACATTCAGTACTTC. This sequence encodes CASSEDSVDIQYF. The genes are TRBV6-1 and TRBJ2-4, with D hard to call. Germline CDR1 reads MNHNS; CDR2 reads SASEGT. The CDR3 runs to 13 residues. The V end lost 1 base, the J end lost 8 bases, and 9 bases lay between the germline ends.

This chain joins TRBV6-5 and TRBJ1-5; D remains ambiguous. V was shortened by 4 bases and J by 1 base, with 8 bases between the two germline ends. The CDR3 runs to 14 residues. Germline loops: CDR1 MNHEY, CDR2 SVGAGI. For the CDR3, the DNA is TGTGCCAGCAGTTGGAGATTCAGCAATCAGCCCCAGCATTTT. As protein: CASSWRFSNQPQHF.

CDR3 bases: TGTGCCAGCTCGCCCGGGACAGGGGGCGGTGAAGCTTTCTTT. This translates into CASSPGTGGGEAFF. The chain recombines TRBV18 with TRBJ1-1, with 12 bases aligning to TRBD1. The germline V gene has CDR1 KGHSH and CDR2 LQKENI. This CDR3 comprises 14 residues. V lost 6 bases to trimming and J lost 7 bases; unmatched junction nucleotides: 6.

CDR3 coding DNA: TGCGCCAGCAGCTTACGACTAGCGGGGGGGCGGAGCACAGATACGCAGTATTTT. It specifies CASSLRLAGGRSTDTQYF. The chain recombines TRBV5-1 with TRBJ2-3; TRBD2 agrees at 14 bases. This CDR3 has 18 amino acids. With 2 bases clipped from V and 0 bases from J, the junction kept 5 bases outside the gene matches. Germline loops: CDR1 SGHRS, CDR2 YFSETQ.

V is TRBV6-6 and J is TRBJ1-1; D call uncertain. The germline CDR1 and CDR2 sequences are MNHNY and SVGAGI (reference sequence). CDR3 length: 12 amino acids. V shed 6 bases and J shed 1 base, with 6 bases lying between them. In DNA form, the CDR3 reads TGTGCCAGCAGGCTAAAGAACACTGAAGCTTTCTTT. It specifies CASRLKNTEAFF.

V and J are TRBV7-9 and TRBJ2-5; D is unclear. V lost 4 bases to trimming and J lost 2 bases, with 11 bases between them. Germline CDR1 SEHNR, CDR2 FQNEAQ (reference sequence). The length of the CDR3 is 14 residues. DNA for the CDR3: TGTGCCAGCAGCTCTACCGACATACAAGAGACCCAGTACTTC. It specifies CASSSTDIQETQYF.

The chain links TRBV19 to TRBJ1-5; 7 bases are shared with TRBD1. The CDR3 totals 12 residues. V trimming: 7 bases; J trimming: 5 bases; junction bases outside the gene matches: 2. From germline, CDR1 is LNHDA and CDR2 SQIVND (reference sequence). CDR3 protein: CASNDRDQPQHF. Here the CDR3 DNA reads TGTGCCAGTAATGACAGGGATCAGCCCCAGCATTTT.

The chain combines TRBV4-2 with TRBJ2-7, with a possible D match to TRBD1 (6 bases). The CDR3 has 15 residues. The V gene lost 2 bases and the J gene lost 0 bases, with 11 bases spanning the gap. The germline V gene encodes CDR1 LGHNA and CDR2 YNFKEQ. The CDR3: CASSQSTGFSYEQYF. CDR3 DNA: TGTGCCAGCAGCCAATCTACAGGGTTCTCCTACGAGCAGTACTTC.

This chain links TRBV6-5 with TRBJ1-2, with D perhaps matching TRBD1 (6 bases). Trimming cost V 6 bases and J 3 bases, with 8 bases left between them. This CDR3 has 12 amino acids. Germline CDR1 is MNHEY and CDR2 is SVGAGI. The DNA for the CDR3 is TGTGCCAGCAGGAGACAGGACTATGGCTACACCTTC. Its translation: CASRRQDYGYTF.

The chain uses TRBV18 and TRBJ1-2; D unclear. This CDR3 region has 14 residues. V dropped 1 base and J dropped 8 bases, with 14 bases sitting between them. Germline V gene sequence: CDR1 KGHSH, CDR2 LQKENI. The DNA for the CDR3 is TGTGCCAGCTCACCACTGCTGGGCCCTGGAGGCTACACCTTC. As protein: CASSPLLGPGGYTF.

For the CDR3, the DNA is TGTGCCAGCAGCTTAACGGGGAGGCTGGCAGATACGCAGTATTTT. It encodes CASSLTGRLADTQYF. The chain uses TRBV7-2 and TRBJ2-3; tentatively, D is TRBD2 (6 bases). The CDR3 covers 15 residues. Trimming pared 2 bases from V and 4 bases from J, leaving 13 bases between. From germline, CDR1 is SGHTA and CDR2 FQGNSA.

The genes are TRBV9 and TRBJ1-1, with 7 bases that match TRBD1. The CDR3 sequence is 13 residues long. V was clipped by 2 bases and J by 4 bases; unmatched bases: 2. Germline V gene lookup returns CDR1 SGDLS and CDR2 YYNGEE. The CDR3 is CASSVTGATEAFF. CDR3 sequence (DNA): TGTGCCAGCAGCGTTACAGGGGCCACTGAAGCTTTCTTT.

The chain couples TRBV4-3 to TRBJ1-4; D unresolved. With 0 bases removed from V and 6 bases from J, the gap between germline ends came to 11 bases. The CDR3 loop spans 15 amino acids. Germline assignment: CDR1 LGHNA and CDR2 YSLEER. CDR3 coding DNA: TGCGCCAGCAGCCAAGAAGGTCGACTTTATGAAAAACTGTTTTTT. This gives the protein CASSQEGRLYEKLFF.

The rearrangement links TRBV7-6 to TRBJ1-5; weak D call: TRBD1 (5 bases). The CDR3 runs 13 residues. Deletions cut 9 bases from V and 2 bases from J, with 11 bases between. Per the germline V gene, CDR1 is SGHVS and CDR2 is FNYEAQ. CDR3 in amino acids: CASRGEGNQPQHF. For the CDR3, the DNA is TGTGCCAGTAGAGGGGAGGGCAATCAGCCCCAGCATTTT.

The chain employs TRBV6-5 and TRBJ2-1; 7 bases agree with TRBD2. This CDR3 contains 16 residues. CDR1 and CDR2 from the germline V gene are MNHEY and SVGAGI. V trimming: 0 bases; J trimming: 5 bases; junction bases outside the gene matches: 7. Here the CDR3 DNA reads TGTGCCAGCAGTTACTCGGCCGGGACTAATAACAATGAGCAGTTCTTC. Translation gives CASSYSAGTNNNEQFF.

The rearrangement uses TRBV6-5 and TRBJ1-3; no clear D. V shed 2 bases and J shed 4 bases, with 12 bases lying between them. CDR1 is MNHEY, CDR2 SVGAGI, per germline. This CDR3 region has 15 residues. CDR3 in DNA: TGTGCCAGCAGTTACCCAGGCCCTTACGGAAACACCATATATTTT. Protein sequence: CASSYPGPYGNTIYF.

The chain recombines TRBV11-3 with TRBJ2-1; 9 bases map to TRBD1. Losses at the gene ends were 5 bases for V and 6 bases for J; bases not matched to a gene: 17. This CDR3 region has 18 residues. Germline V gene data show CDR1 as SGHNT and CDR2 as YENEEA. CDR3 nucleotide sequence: TGTGCCAGCAGCAAGGACAGGGGCAGTTCGAGGGTAATCAATGAGCAGTTCTTC. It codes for CASSKDRGSSRVINEQFF.